The clone carrying this T cell receptor beta chain has more than one count but fewer than ten. An end of the junction differs from the germline gene, which may be a read error. This sample is part of a study of blood T cell repertoires in COVID-19. Across the whole study: T cells, B-cell-depleted T cells, or PBMCs provided the cDNA or gDNA that served as material.

TCRdb's copy holds only in-frame clones and misses some; the assay was immunoSEQ multiplex PCR. Of over 300,000 clones detected, 90% appear once; the ten largest clones hold approximately 6.2%. CDR1 and CDR2 from the germline V gene are SQVTM and ANQGSEA. The CDR3 covers 11 residues. The rearrangement uses TRBV29-1 and TRBJ1-1, with D possibly TRBD1 on 5 matching bases. The sequenced sample consisted of peripheral blood. The TCR was taken from a man between 18 and 35 years old with active or convalescent COVID-19. The CDR3 loop is CSVERGGEGFF. In DNA form, the CDR3 reads TGCAGCGTTGAACGGGGAGGGGAAGGGTTTTTT. The whole variable domain, filled in from reference TRBV29-1 and TRBJ1-1, reads SAVISQKPSRDICQRGTSLTIQCQVDSQVTMMFWYRQQPGQSLTLIATANQGSEATYESGFVIDKFPISRPNLTFSTLTVSNMSPEDSSIYLCSVERGGEGFFGQGTRLTVV.